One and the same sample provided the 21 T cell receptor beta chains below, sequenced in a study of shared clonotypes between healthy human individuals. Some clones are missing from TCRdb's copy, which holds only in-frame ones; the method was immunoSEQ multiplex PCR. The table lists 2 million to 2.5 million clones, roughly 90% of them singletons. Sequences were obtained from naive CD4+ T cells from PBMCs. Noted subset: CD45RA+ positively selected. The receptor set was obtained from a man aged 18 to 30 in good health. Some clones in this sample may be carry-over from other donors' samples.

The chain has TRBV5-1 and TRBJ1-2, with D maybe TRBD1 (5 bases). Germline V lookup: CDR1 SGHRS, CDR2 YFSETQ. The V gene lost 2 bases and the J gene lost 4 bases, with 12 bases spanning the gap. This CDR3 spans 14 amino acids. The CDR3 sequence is CASSFGGSPYGYTF. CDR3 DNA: TGCGCCAGCAGCTTTGGGGGTTCTCCCTATGGCTACACCTTC.

The CDR3 region is CASSLATGARMGNEQFF. CDR3 DNA: TGCGCCAGCAGCTTGGCGACAGGGGCCCGGATGGGCAATGAGCAGTTCTTC. V is TRBV5-1 and J is TRBJ2-1, with 8 bases that match TRBD1. This CDR3 comprises 17 residues. V trimming: 0 bases; J trimming: 6 bases; junction bases outside the gene matches: 11. Germline CDR1 and CDR2: SGHRS and YFSETQ.

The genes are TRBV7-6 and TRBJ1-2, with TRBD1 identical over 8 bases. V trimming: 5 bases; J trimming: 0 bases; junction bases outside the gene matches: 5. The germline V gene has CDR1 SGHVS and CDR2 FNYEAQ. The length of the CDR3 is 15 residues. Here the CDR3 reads CASSVGTGPNYGYTF. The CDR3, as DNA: TGTGCCAGCAGCGTAGGGACAGGCCCTAACTATGGCTACACCTTC.

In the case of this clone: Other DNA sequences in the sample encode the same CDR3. The CDR3 protein is CASSYSPSGYEQYF. DNA for the CDR3: TGTGCCAGCAGTTACTCACCATCGGGTTACGAGCAGTACTTC. The chain is built from TRBV6-5 and TRBJ2-7; no definite D call. V lost 0 bases to trimming and J lost 4 bases, with 10 bases between them. The CDR3 spans 14 residues. CDR1 is MNHEY and CDR2 is SVGAGI in the germline V gene.

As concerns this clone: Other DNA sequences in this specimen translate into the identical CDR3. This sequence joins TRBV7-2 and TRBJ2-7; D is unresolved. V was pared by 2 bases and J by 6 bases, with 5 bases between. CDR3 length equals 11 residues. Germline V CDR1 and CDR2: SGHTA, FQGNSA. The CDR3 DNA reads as TGTGCCAGCAGCTTAATAGGCGAGCAGTACTTC. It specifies CASSLIGEQYF.

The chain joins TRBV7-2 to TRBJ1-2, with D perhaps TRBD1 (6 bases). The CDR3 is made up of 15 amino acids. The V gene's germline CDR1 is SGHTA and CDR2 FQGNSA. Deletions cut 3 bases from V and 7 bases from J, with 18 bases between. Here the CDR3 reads CASSFPGPGGLGYTF. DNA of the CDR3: TGTGCCAGCAGCTTCCCCGGGCCCGGGGGCCTTGGCTACACCTTC.

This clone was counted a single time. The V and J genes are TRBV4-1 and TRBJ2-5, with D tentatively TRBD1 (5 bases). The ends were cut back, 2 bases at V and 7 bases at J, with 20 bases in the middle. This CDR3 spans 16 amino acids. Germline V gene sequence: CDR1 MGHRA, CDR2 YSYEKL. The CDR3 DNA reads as TGCGCCAGCAGCCAAACCACCTTGCCTCCGCAGGGGACCCAGTACTTC. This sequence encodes CASSQTTLPPQGTQYF.

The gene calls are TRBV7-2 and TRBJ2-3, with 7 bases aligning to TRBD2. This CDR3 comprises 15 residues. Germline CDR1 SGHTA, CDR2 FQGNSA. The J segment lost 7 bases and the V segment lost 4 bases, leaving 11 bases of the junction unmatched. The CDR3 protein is CASSSSPGGGYTQYF. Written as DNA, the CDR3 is TGTGCCAGCAGCTCATCGCCGGGGGGAGGGTATACGCAGTATTTT.

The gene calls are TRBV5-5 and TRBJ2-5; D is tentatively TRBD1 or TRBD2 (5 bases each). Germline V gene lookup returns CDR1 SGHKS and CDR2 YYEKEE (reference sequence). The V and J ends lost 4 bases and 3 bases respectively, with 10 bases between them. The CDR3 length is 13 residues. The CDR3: CASSKGPEETQYF. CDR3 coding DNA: TGTGCCAGCAGCAAGGGACCAGAAGAGACCCAGTACTTC. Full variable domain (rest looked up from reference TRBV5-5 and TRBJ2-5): DAGVTQSPTHLIKTRGQQVTLRCSPISGHKSVSWYQQVLGQGPQFIFQYYEKEERGRGNFPDRFSARQFPNYSSELNVNALLLGDSALYLCASSKGPEETQYFGPGTRLLVL.

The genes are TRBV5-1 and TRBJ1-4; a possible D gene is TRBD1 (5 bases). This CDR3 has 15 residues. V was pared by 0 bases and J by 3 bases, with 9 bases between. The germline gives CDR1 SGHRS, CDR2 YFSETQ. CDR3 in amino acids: CASSLGGDPNEKLFF. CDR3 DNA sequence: TGCGCCAGCAGCTTGGGGGGGGACCCTAATGAAAAACTGTTTTTT.

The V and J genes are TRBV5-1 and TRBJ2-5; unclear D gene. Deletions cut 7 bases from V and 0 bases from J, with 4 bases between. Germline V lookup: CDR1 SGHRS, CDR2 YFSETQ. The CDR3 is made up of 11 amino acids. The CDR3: CASGNQETQYF. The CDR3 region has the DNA TGCGCCAGCGGGAACCAAGAGACCCAGTACTTC.

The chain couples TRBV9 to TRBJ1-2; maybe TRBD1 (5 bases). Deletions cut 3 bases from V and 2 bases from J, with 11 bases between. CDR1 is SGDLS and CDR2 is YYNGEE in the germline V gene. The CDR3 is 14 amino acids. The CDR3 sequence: CASSGGGSNYGYTF. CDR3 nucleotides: TGTGCCAGCAGCGGGGGCGGCAGCAACTATGGCTACACCTTC.

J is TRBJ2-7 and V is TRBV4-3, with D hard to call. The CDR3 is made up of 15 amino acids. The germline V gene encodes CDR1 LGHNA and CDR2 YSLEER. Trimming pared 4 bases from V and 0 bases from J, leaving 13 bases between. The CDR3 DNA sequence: TGCGCCAGCAGCCGCACAACAGTGACCTCCTACGAGCAGTACTTC. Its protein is CASSRTTVTSYEQYF.

CDR3 in amino acids: CSVGRQGASYEQYF. As DNA, the CDR3 is TGCAGCGTTGGTCGACAGGGGGCCAGCTACGAGCAGTACTTC. This chain connects TRBV29-1 to TRBJ2-7, with TRBD1 identical over 10 bases. V lost 4 bases, J lost 3 bases, and 6 bases stayed unmatched. This CDR3 is 14 amino acids long. Germline lookup yields CDR1 SQVTM and CDR2 ANQGSEA.

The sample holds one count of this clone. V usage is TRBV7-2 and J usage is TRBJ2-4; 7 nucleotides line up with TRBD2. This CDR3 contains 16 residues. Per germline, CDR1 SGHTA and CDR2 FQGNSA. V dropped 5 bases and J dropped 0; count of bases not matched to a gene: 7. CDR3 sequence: CASSPASGLAKNIQYF. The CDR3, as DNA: TGTGCCAGCAGCCCGGCTAGCGGATTAGCCAAAAACATTCAGTACTTC.

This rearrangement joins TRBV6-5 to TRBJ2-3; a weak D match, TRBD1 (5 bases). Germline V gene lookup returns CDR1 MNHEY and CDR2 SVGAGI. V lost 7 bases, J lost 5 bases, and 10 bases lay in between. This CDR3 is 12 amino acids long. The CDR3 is CASKDRGDTQYF. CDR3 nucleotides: TGTGCCAGCAAAGACAGAGGAGATACGCAGTATTTT.

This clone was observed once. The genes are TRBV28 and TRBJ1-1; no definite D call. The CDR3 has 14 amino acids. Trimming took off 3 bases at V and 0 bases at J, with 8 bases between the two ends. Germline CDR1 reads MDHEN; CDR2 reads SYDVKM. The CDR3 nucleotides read TGTGCCAGCAGTTTTCGGGGTGTGAACACTGAAGCTTTCTTT. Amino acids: CASSFRGVNTEAFF.

DNA of the CDR3: TGCAGCGTTGAAGCTTTCAGGGACACTGAAGCTTTCTTT. The encoded protein is CSVEAFRDTEAFF. The V gene is TRBV29-1, the J gene TRBJ1-1, with D possibly matching TRBD1 (5 bases). The germline V gene encodes CDR1 SQVTM and CDR2 ANQGSEA. V gave up 1 base and J gave up 3 bases, with 9 bases separating them. The CDR3 extends over 13 amino acids.

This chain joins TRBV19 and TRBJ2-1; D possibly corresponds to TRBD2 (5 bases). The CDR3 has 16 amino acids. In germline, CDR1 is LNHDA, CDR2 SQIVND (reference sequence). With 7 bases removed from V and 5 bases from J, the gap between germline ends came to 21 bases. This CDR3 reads CASITRVLESDNEQFF. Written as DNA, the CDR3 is TGTGCCAGTATTACTAGGGTACTGGAATCAGACAATGAGCAGTTCTTC. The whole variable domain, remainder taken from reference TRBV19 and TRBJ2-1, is DGGITQSPKYLFRKEGQNVTLSCEQNLNHDAMYWYRQDPGQGLRLIYYSQIVNDFQKGDIAEGYSVSREKKESFPLTVTSAQKNPTAFYLCASITRVLESDNEQFFGPGTRLTVL.

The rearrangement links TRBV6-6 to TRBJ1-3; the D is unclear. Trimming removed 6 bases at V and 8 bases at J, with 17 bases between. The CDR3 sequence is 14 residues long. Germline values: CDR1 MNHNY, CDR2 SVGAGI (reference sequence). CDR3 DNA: TGTGCCAGCAGACGGGAGCTGACGGGAGACACCATATATTTT. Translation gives CASRRELTGDTIYF.

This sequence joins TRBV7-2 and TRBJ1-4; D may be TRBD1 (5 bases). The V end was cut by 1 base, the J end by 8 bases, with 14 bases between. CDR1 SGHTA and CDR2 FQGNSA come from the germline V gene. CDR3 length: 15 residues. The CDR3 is CASSLVPGGGEKLFF. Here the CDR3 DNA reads TGTGCCAGCAGCTTAGTTCCAGGTGGGGGAGAAAAACTGTTTTTT.